Listed below are T cell receptor beta chains from one sample, sequenced in a study of T cells in Graves' hyperthyroidism and ophthalmopathy. Via MiXCR, TCRdb re-called the multiplex PCR reads, giving one row per CDR3 protein. In the table there are 490,000 or so distinct CDR3 sequences, 20% to 25% of which are singletons. The sample taken for sequencing was blood. The receptors here all came from a woman between 70 and 85 years old with Graves' ophthalmopathy. Both conserved end residues are part of each CDR3. Fields, in order: clone size, V gene, J gene, D gene, CDR3 protein, CDR3 DNA. The D gene is left open where the match is weak. Clone size is given for some rows only: seen once, a few or many times, or a class if the clone is expanded.

clone_size: many
v_call: TRBV7-2
j_call: TRBJ1-3
d_call: -
cdr3_aa: CASSLSVSGNTIYF
cdr3_nt: TGTGCCAGCAGCTTAAGTGTGTCTGGAAACACCATATATTTT

clone_size: -
v_call: TRBV9
j_call: TRBJ2-1
d_call: -
cdr3_aa: CASSFPTRGDNEQFF
cdr3_nt: TGTGCCAGCAGCTTCCCCACCCGTGGGGACAATGAGCAGTTCTTC

clone_size: once
v_call: TRBV30
j_call: TRBJ2-3
d_call: -
cdr3_aa: CAWSSGAGGDTQYF
cdr3_nt: TGTGCCTGGAGTTCAGGGGCAGGTGGGGATACGCAGTATTTT

clone_size: -
v_call: TRBV5-1
j_call: TRBJ2-2
d_call: -
cdr3_aa: CASSLRGYSTGELFF
cdr3_nt: TGCGCCAGCAGCCTCCGGGGGTATAGCACCGGGGAGCTGTTTTTT

clone_size: few
v_call: TRBV28
j_call: TRBJ2-5
d_call: TRBD1
cdr3_aa: CASNLPGQGETQYF
cdr3_nt: TGTGCCAGCAATCTACCGGGACAGGGGGAGACCCAGTACTTC

clone_size: many
v_call: TRBV6-1
j_call: TRBJ1-1
d_call: -
cdr3_aa: CAILTGHTEAFF
cdr3_nt: TGTGCCATCCTAACAGGTCACACTGAAGCTTTCTTT

clone_size: few
v_call: TRBV19
j_call: TRBJ1-1
d_call: -
cdr3_aa: CASSPRLGSLAFF
cdr3_nt: TGTGCCAGTAGCCCCCGATTGGGCTCACTAGCTTTCTTT

clone_size: -
v_call: TRBV18
j_call: TRBJ2-1
d_call: TRBD2
cdr3_aa: CASSQLAGIDEQFF
cdr3_nt: TGTGCCAGCTCACAACTAGCGGGAATCGATGAGCAGTTCTTC

clone_size: few
v_call: TRBV29-1
j_call: TRBJ1-5
d_call: -
cdr3_aa: CSVGQTNQPQHF
cdr3_nt: TGCAGCGTTGGACAGACCAATCAGCCCCAGCATTTT

clone_size: -
v_call: TRBV30
j_call: TRBJ1-2
d_call: TRBD1
cdr3_aa: CAWTLTDRFFGYTF
cdr3_nt: TGTGCCTGGACCCTAACGGACAGGTTCTTCGGCTACACCTTC

clone_size: -
v_call: TRBV11-2
j_call: TRBJ1-1
d_call: -
cdr3_aa: CASSPSGDMNTEAFF
cdr3_nt: TGTGCCAGCTCACCTTCGGGGGATATGAACACTGAAGCTTTCTTT

clone_size: few
v_call: TRBV3-1
j_call: TRBJ2-3
d_call: TRBD2
cdr3_aa: CASSSLTSGITDTQYF
cdr3_nt: TGTGCCAGCAGCTCACTGACTAGCGGGATAACAGATACGCAGTATTTT

clone_size: -
v_call: TRBV6-2/TRBV6-3
j_call: TRBJ2-3
d_call: TRBD1
cdr3_aa: CASRPRQGMRDTQYF
cdr3_nt: TGTGCCAGCAGACCAAGACAGGGTATGAGGGATACGCAGTATTTT

clone_size: -
v_call: TRBV25-1
j_call: TRBJ2-1
d_call: TRBD2
cdr3_aa: CASSPGLAELYNEQFF
cdr3_nt: TGTGCCAGCAGTCCCGGACTAGCGGAACTATACAATGAGCAGTTCTTC

clone_size: -
v_call: TRBV6-1
j_call: TRBJ2-6
d_call: TRBD1
cdr3_aa: CASSQTPGQGSPGANVLTF
cdr3_nt: TGTGCCAGCAGTCAAACTCCGGGACAGGGGTCACCTGGGGCCAACGTCCTAACTTTC

clone_size: -
v_call: TRBV15
j_call: TRBJ1-2
d_call: -
cdr3_aa: CATSRDTKGHGYTF
cdr3_nt: TGTGCCACCAGCAGAGATACAAAGGGCCATGGCTACACCTTC

clone_size: many
v_call: TRBV7-3
j_call: TRBJ2-3
d_call: -
cdr3_aa: CASSLGGLGTDTQYF
cdr3_nt: TGTGCCAGCAGCTTAGGTGGGTTGGGCACAGATACGCAGTATTTT

clone_size: many
v_call: TRBV7-8
j_call: TRBJ2-7
d_call: TRBD2
cdr3_aa: CASSPSGSNYEQYF
cdr3_nt: TGTGCCAGCAGCCCGAGCGGGAGTAATTACGAGCAGTACTTC

clone_size: few
v_call: TRBV20-1
j_call: TRBJ1-1
d_call: TRBD1
cdr3_aa: CSARQGRTEAFF
cdr3_nt: TGCAGTGCCAGACAGGGCCGAACTGAAGCTTTCTTT

clone_size: many
v_call: TRBV11-2
j_call: TRBJ2-7
d_call: -
cdr3_aa: CASSSSQGRRFYEQYF
cdr3_nt: TGTGCCAGCAGCTCCAGCCAGGGCCGGAGGTTCTACGAGCAGTACTTC

clone_size: few
v_call: TRBV28
j_call: TRBJ2-5
d_call: -
cdr3_aa: CASSPAAQGTQYF
cdr3_nt: TGTGCCAGCAGCCCAGCGGCCCAAGGAACCCAGTACTTC

clone_size: many
v_call: TRBV28
j_call: TRBJ2-5
d_call: -
cdr3_aa: CASKPLGLLETQYF
cdr3_nt: TGTGCCAGCAAGCCGCTCGGTTTGTTAGAGACCCAGTACTTC

clone_size: -
v_call: TRBV3-1
j_call: TRBJ1-6
d_call: -
cdr3_aa: CACSTQRPTSPLHF
cdr3_nt: TGTGCCTGCAGCACACAGCGTCCGACTTCACCCCTCCACTTT

clone_size: few
v_call: TRBV5-1
j_call: TRBJ2-5
d_call: TRBD1
cdr3_aa: CASSRDSSQETQYF
cdr3_nt: TGCGCCAGCAGCAGGGACAGCTCCCAAGAGACCCAGTACTTC

clone_size: few
v_call: TRBV12-3/TRBV12-4
j_call: TRBJ1-2
d_call: TRBD1
cdr3_aa: CASGETGARGGYTF
cdr3_nt: TGTGCCAGCGGGGAGACAGGGGCAAGAGGAGGCTACACCTTC

clone_size: once
v_call: TRBV5-6
j_call: TRBJ2-1
d_call: -
cdr3_aa: CASSPTSFYNEQFF
cdr3_nt: TGTGCCAGCAGCCCGACTAGTTTCTACAATGAGCAGTTCTTC

clone_size: few
v_call: TRBV18
j_call: TRBJ1-1
d_call: -
cdr3_aa: CASSPQGYDTEAFF
cdr3_nt: TGTGCCAGCTCACCACAGGGATATGACACTGAAGCTTTCTTT

clone_size: many
v_call: TRBV3-1
j_call: TRBJ2-3
d_call: -
cdr3_aa: CASSQGAAARRDTQYF
cdr3_nt: TGTGCCAGCAGCCAGGGTGCGGCGGCCCGCCGGGATACGCAGTATTTT

clone_size: -
v_call: TRBV10-3
j_call: TRBJ2-2
d_call: TRBD1
cdr3_aa: CAIHPGTGRTGELFF
cdr3_nt: TGTGCCATTCACCCCGGGACAGGGCGGACCGGGGAGCTGTTTTTT

clone_size: -
v_call: TRBV6-1
j_call: TRBJ2-5
d_call: -
cdr3_aa: CASSYTNSGGETQYF
cdr3_nt: TGTGCCAGCAGTTATACGAATAGCGGAGGAGAGACCCAGTACTTC

clone_size: many
v_call: TRBV30
j_call: TRBJ1-1
d_call: -
cdr3_aa: CAWSVAGWTEAFF
cdr3_nt: TGTGCCTGGAGTGTGGCAGGTTGGACTGAAGCTTTCTTT

clone_size: few
v_call: TRBV6-1
j_call: TRBJ2-3
d_call: TRBD1
cdr3_aa: CASSFSGGDTQYF
cdr3_nt: TGTGCCAGCAGTTTCTCAGGGGGAGATACGCAGTATTTT

clone_size: -
v_call: TRBV5-6
j_call: TRBJ2-6
d_call: -
cdr3_aa: CASSPPQFAGANVLTF
cdr3_nt: TGTGCCAGCTCCCCCCCGCAGTTCGCTGGGGCCAACGTCCTGACTTTC

clone_size: many
v_call: TRBV2
j_call: TRBJ2-1
d_call: -
cdr3_aa: CASSEGSRGYNEQFF
cdr3_nt: TGTGCCAGCAGTGAAGGGAGTCGGGGCTACAATGAGCAGTTCTTC

clone_size: -
v_call: TRBV12-5
j_call: TRBJ1-2
d_call: -
cdr3_aa: CASGLGQTITSYGYTF
cdr3_nt: TGTGCTAGTGGTTTGGGACAGACAATTACTTCCTATGGCTACACCTTC

clone_size: -
v_call: TRBV11-2
j_call: TRBJ2-7
d_call: -
cdr3_aa: CASSLNGGFYEQYF
cdr3_nt: TGTGCCAGCAGCCTAAACGGAGGGTTCTACGAGCAGTACTTC

clone_size: many
v_call: TRBV6-1
j_call: TRBJ1-1
d_call: -
cdr3_aa: CASSYTGTNTEAFF
cdr3_nt: TGTGCCAGCAGTTATACCGGGACGAACACTGAAGCTTTCTTT

clone_size: few
v_call: TRBV10-3
j_call: TRBJ2-3
d_call: -
cdr3_aa: CAITNSGGDTQYF
cdr3_nt: TGTGCCATCACCAACTCAGGTGGAGATACGCAGTATTTT

clone_size: many
v_call: TRBV12-3/TRBV12-4
j_call: TRBJ2-1
d_call: TRBD1
cdr3_aa: CASSLGQGSYNEQFF
cdr3_nt: TGTGCCAGCAGTTTAGGACAGGGTTCGTACAATGAGCAGTTCTTC

clone_size: few
v_call: TRBV19
j_call: TRBJ2-1
d_call: -
cdr3_aa: CASSKGVSYNEQFF
cdr3_nt: TGTGCCAGTAGTAAGGGCGTCTCCTACAATGAGCAGTTCTTC

clone_size: many
v_call: TRBV5-1
j_call: TRBJ2-7
d_call: -
cdr3_aa: CASSFGWAFDEQYF
cdr3_nt: TGCGCCAGCAGCTTTGGGTGGGCGTTCGACGAGCAGTACTTC